A single sample is the source of the 20 T cell receptor beta chains below, sequenced in a study of T cell responses to AZD1222 COVID-19 vaccine. TCRdb's copy holds only in-frame clones and misses some; the assay was immunoSEQ multiplex PCR. Seen here are 120,000 or so clones, about 87% observed once, and the top ten hold less than 11%. The specimen comprised peripheral blood, sampled on day 0 of AZD1222 vaccination. All receptors derive from an adult in good health.

The chain employs TRBV5-1 and TRBJ2-1; 14 bases agree with TRBD2. Germline values: CDR1 SGHRS, CDR2 YFSETQ. V lost 0 bases to trimming and J lost 7 bases; unmatched junction nucleotides: 3. The CDR3 spans 16 residues. The CDR3 DNA reads TGCGCCAGCAGCTTGGGACTAGCGGGAGGGGAAAATGAGCAGTTCTTC. Translating gives CASSLGLAGGENEQFF. Full variable domain (outside the CDR3, taken from reference TRBV5-1 and TRBJ2-1): KAGVTQTPRYLIKTRGQQVTLSCSPISGHRSVSWYQQTPGQGLQFLFEYFSETQRNKGNFPGRFSGRQFSNSRSEMNVSTLELGDSALYLCASSLGLAGGENEQFFGPGTRLTVL.

The rearrangement uses TRBV4-3 and TRBJ2-4, with 8 bases fitting TRBD2. The CDR3 length is 17 residues. V gave up 0 bases and J gave up 8 bases; unmatched junction bases: 12. Germline V gene lookup returns CDR1 LGHNA and CDR2 YSLEER. Here the CDR3 DNA reads TGCGCCAGCAGCCAAGAGGGGTCGGGGGGGGAAGATCACATTCAGTACTTC. Protein: CASSQEGSGGEDHIQYF.

The chain couples TRBV28 to TRBJ1-5; weak D call: TRBD1 (6 bases). CDR1 MDHEN and CDR2 SYDVKM come from the germline V gene. Trimming stripped 7 bases from V and 4 bases from J, with 20 bases between. The CDR3 contains 16 residues. Written as DNA, the CDR3 is TGTGCCAGCACCGAAAGGGGGGGCTTTGGGAATCAGCCCCAGCATTTT. It encodes CASTERGGFGNQPQHF.

V is TRBV27 and J is TRBJ2-1; D unresolved. Trimming removed 0 bases at V and 8 bases at J, with 8 bases between. Germline values: CDR1 MNHEY, CDR2 SMNVEV (reference sequence). The CDR3 sequence is 13 residues long. The CDR3 region is CASSLSRRDEQFF. The CDR3 nucleotides read TGTGCCAGCAGTTTATCCCGAAGAGATGAGCAGTTCTTC.

The chain links TRBV27 to TRBJ1-1; D is unresolved. Germline CDR1 is MNHEY and CDR2 is SMNVEV (reference sequence). CDR3 length: 16 amino acids. V shed 2 bases and J shed 3 bases, with 16 bases lying between them. CDR3 region: CASSLGLASQDTEAFF. The CDR3, as DNA: TGTGCCAGCAGTTTAGGATTGGCGTCCCAGGACACTGAAGCTTTCTTT.

The chain joins TRBV2 to TRBJ1-5; a possible D gene is TRBD1 (5 bases). Germline V gives CDR1 SNHLY, CDR2 FYNNEI. V lost 4 bases and J 6 bases, leaving 13 bases between the germline ends. The CDR3 sequence is 14 residues long. Here the CDR3 DNA reads TGTGCCAGCAGTGTCGGCAGGGCCGGTCAGCCCCAGCATTTT. It is translated as CASSVGRAGQPQHF.

This rearrangement joins TRBV11-3 to TRBJ2-7; D gene unclear. CDR3 length: 12 amino acids. V lost 0 bases and J lost 7, with 7 bases in between. CDR1 and CDR2 from the germline V gene are SGHNT and YENEEA. The CDR3 sequence is CASSLEAGEQYF. Here the CDR3 DNA reads TGTGCCAGCAGCTTAGAAGCTGGGGAGCAGTACTTC.

The chain links TRBV6-6 to TRBJ2-3; D not resolved. Germline CDR1 MNHNY, CDR2 SVGAGI (reference sequence). Between the trimmed V and J ends, which lost 2 bases and 2 bases, there was a span of 5 bases. The CDR3 covers 13 residues. The CDR3 is CASSYLTTDTQYF. The DNA of the CDR3 is TGTGCCAGCAGTTACCTGACCACAGATACGCAGTATTTT.

The gene calls are TRBV2 and TRBJ2-4, with D perhaps TRBD2 (5 bases). Deletions cut 10 bases from V and 2 bases from J, with 12 bases between. This CDR3 spans 13 amino acids. The V gene's germline CDR1 is SNHLY and CDR2 FYNNEI. DNA of the CDR3: TGTGCCACCGTGTCGGGGTCCAAAAACATTCAGTACTTC. This sequence encodes CATVSGSKNIQYF.

The chain employs TRBV3-1 (or the pseudogene TRBV3-2) and TRBJ2-5; D perhaps matches TRBD2 (5 bases). This CDR3 contains 14 residues. Germline-derived CDR1 and CDR2 are LGHDT and YNNKEL (reference sequence). V was pared by 2 bases and J by 4 bases, with 11 bases between. The chain's CDR3 is CASSQFRGGETQYF. CDR3 in DNA: TGTGCCAGCAGCCAATTTCGGGGTGGAGAGACCCAGTACTTC.

This clone has just a few counts. The chain recombines TRBV7-9 with TRBJ2-1, with D unresolved. From germline, CDR1 is SEHNR and CDR2 FQNEAQ (reference sequence). Trimming shortened V by 5 bases and J by 4 bases, and 18 bases separated the two germline ends. This CDR3 region has 16 residues. CDR3 coding DNA: TGTGCCAGCAGCCCCGCAATAGGCCCTGATTACAATGAGCAGTTCTTC. This codes for CASSPAIGPDYNEQFF.

The chain combines TRBV15 with TRBJ2-7, with 15 nucleotides matching TRBD2. Germline values: CDR1 LNHNV, CDR2 YYDKDF (reference sequence). V shed 5 bases and J 9 bases; nucleotides not matched to a gene: 5. The CDR3 is 14 amino acids. The CDR3, as DNA: TGTGCCACCAGCGCGGGACTAGCGGGAGGCGCGCAGTACTTC. Translating gives CATSAGLAGGAQYF.

This chain connects TRBV6-5 to TRBJ2-1; 7 positions agree with TRBD1. The CDR3 sequence is 13 residues long. Germline-derived CDR1 and CDR2 are MNHEY and SVGAGI. Trimming at V came to 6 bases and at J to 9 bases, leaving 8 bases not matched to a gene. The CDR3, as DNA: TGTGCCAGCAGGAAGACAGGGTACCTTGAGCAGTTCTTC. Translated, it gives CASRKTGYLEQFF.

In this sample, this clone turned up once. The chain recombines TRBV6-2 or TRBV6-3 with TRBJ2-3; 14 nucleotides line up with TRBD2. This CDR3 has 20 residues. V trimming: 5 bases; J trimming: 1 base; junction bases outside the gene matches: 14. The V gene's germline CDR1 is MNHEY and CDR2 SVGEGT. CDR3 residues: CASSQPWTSGRTLGTDTQYF. CDR3 sequence (DNA): TGTGCCAGCAGTCAACCCTGGACTAGCGGGAGGACCCTTGGCACAGATACGCAGTATTTT.

The chain joins TRBV7-2 to TRBJ2-1; TRBD2 matches at 9 bases. Germline CDR1 and CDR2: SGHTA and FQGNSA. Trimming cost V 6 bases and J 4 bases; bases outside gene matches: 10. The CDR3 runs 16 residues. Written as DNA, the CDR3 is TGTGCCAGCAGTCCCTTCGCGGGAGGGATTTACAATGAGCAGTTCTTC. This encodes CASSPFAGGIYNEQFF.

This clone was seen more than once but under ten times. The V gene is TRBV10-1, the J gene TRBJ1-1, with TRBD1 identical over 10 bases. The V gene end was trimmed by 5 bases and the J gene end by 2 bases; junction bases not matched to a gene: 11. The CDR3 runs 17 residues. The germline V gene has CDR1 WNHNN and CDR2 SYGVQD (reference sequence). In DNA, the CDR3 is TGCGCCAGCAGTAAACTCCCCGGGACAGGGGATAACACTGAAGCTTTCTTT. Its translation is CASSKLPGTGDNTEAFF.

J is TRBJ2-1 and V is TRBV7-3; 10 positions agree with TRBD1. Germline lookup yields CDR1 SGHTA and CDR2 FQGTGA. Trimming took 1 base from V and 5 from J; bases not matched to a gene: 2. The CDR3 has 15 residues. The CDR3 DNA follows: TGTGCCAGCAGCTTAAGGACAGGGGGTAACAATGAGCAGTTCTTC. This gives the protein CASSLRTGGNNEQFF. The full variable domain, in which reference TRBV7-3 and TRBJ2-1 provide the parts outside the CDR3, is GAGVSQTPSNKVTEKGKYVELRCDPISGHTALYWYRQSLGQGPEFLIYFQGTGAADDSGLPNDRFFAVRPEGSVSTLKIQRTERGDSAVYLCASSLRTGGNNEQFFGPGTRLTVL.

V gene TRBV28 combines with J gene TRBJ2-7; tentatively, D is TRBD1 (6 bases). V lost 3 bases and J lost 3, with 12 bases in between. Germline V gene data show CDR1 as MDHEN and CDR2 as SYDVKM. This CDR3 has 14 amino acids. This chain's CDR3 is CASSFYTGIYEQYF. DNA for the CDR3: TGTGCCAGCAGTTTTTATACAGGGATCTACGAGCAGTACTTC. Using reference TRBV28 and TRBJ2-7 for the parts outside the CDR3, the full variable domain is DVKVTQSSRYLVKRTGEKVFLECVQDMDHENMFWYRQDPGLGLRLIYFSYDVKMKEKGDIPEGYSVSREKKERFSLILESASTNQTSMYLCASSFYTGIYEQYFGPGTRLTVT.

The chain has TRBV19 and TRBJ2-1; no firm D call. Germline CDR1 reads LNHDA; CDR2 reads SQIVND (reference sequence). CDR3 length equals 15 residues. V lost 6 bases and J lost 0, with 12 bases in between. The CDR3, as DNA: TGTGCCAGTAGACCGAGCGTGAGCTCCTACAATGAGCAGTTCTTC. Translation gives CASRPSVSSYNEQFF.

This clone came up once. The rearrangement links TRBV19 to TRBJ1-5, with D perhaps matching TRBD1 (6 bases). Germline CDR1 reads LNHDA; CDR2 reads SQIVND (reference sequence). This CDR3 is built from 14 residues. The V end was cut by 7 bases, the J end by 4 bases, with 14 bases between. CDR3: CASNLNRVNQPQHF. CDR3 nucleotides: TGTGCCAGTAATCTTAACAGGGTGAATCAGCCCCAGCATTTT.